This entry lists 32 T cell receptor beta chains sequenced from one sample in a study of T cell changes during pregnancy in multiple sclerosis. Here immunoSEQ multiplex PCR was the method, and the copy in TCRdb shows in-frame clones only, minus some. The sample carries about 40,000 clones, roughly 90% recorded once. The specimen comprised CD8+ T cells from peripheral blood mononuclear cells, sampled in the third trimester of pregnancy. The receptors stem from a female donor with multiple sclerosis, enrolled in a pregnancy study.

This clone was counted a single time. The chain recombines TRBV5-1 with TRBJ1-1; D is possibly TRBD1 (5 bases). Germline CDR1 is SGHRS and CDR2 is YFSETQ. CDR3 length equals 14 residues. V was trimmed by 0 bases and J by 2 bases, leaving 8 bases between them. CDR3 in DNA: TGCGCCAGCAGCTTGGACAGGCAAAACACTGAAGCTTTCTTT. Protein: CASSLDRQNTEAFF.

The rearrangement uses TRBV7-2 and TRBJ2-1; D uncertain. Per the germline V gene, CDR1 is SGHTA and CDR2 is FQGNSA. Between the trimmed V and J ends, which lost 6 bases and 8 bases, there was a span of 14 bases. CDR3 length: 13 amino acids. The DNA for the CDR3 is TGTGCCAGCAGTCCGTTCGTTCCCCATGAGCAGTTCTTC. Protein: CASSPFVPHEQFF.

The chain recombines TRBV13 with TRBJ2-7; D not resolved. Between the trimmed V and J ends, which lost 4 bases and 2 bases, there was a span of 9 bases. This CDR3 region has 13 residues. Looked up from germline, CDR1 is PRHDT and CDR2 is FYEKMQ (reference sequence). The CDR3 sequence is CASSSADAYEQYF. CDR3 DNA: TGTGCCAGCAGCTCGGCGGATGCCTACGAGCAGTACTTC.

The chain employs TRBV6-5 and TRBJ1-5; possible D gene TRBD1, 5 bases. V lost 4 bases and J lost 4, with 11 bases in between. Germline loops: CDR1 MNHEY, CDR2 SVGAGI. The CDR3 totals 14 residues. The CDR3, as DNA: TGTGCCAGCAGTTTTTCAGGGAAGAATCAGCCCCAGCATTTT. Amino acid sequence: CASSFSGKNQPQHF.

There are a few counts of this clone. The chain is built from TRBV7-9 and TRBJ1-1; D unclear. Germline V CDR1 and CDR2: SEHNR, FQNEAQ (reference sequence). V lost 5 bases and J 4 bases, leaving 11 bases between the germline ends. The CDR3 runs to 13 residues. This chain's CDR3 is CASSGPGGTEAFF. Written as DNA, the CDR3 is TGTGCCAGCAGCGGGCCCGGTGGCACTGAAGCTTTCTTT.

V and J are TRBV19 and TRBJ1-2; a possible D gene is TRBD1 (6 bases). The V end was cut by 3 bases, the J end by 6 bases, with 11 bases between. The CDR3 runs 13 residues. Germline V CDR1 and CDR2: LNHDA, SQIVND (reference sequence). The CDR3 DNA follows: TGTGCCAGTAGTATGGTGCCAGGGGATGGCTACACCTTC. Translating it yields CASSMVPGDGYTF.

This clone occurred once. CDR3 nucleotides: TGTGCCAGCAGCGACGGTATTGGGGCGAACACTGAAGCTTTCTTT. Translated: CASSDGIGANTEAFF. The chain uses TRBV7-9 and TRBJ1-1; D may be TRBD1 (5 bases). This CDR3 spans 15 amino acids. The ends were cut back, 5 bases at V and 1 base at J, with 14 bases in the middle. Germline CDR1 SEHNR, CDR2 FQNEAQ (reference sequence).

The chain has TRBV19 and TRBJ2-7; D gene uncertain. The CDR3 has 15 residues. CDR1 is LNHDA and CDR2 is SQIVND in the germline V gene (reference sequence). Trimming stripped 3 bases from V and 0 bases from J, with 12 bases between. CDR3 DNA: TGTGCCAGTAGTATCGCAGGCAGTAACTCCTACGAGCAGTACTTC. Amino acids: CASSIAGSNSYEQYF.

This clone has only a few counts. This sequence joins TRBV30 and TRBJ1-1; D may be TRBD1 (5 bases). The CDR3 consists of 13 residues. CDR1 is GTSNPN, CDR2 SVGIG, per germline (reference sequence). Deletions cut 6 bases from V and 0 bases from J, with 11 bases between. CDR3 protein: CACDRTLNTEAFF. The DNA of the CDR3 is TGTGCCTGCGACAGAACCCTGAACACTGAAGCTTTCTTT. Using reference TRBV30 and TRBJ1-1 for the parts outside the CDR3, the full variable domain is SQTIHQWPATLVQPVGSPLSLECTVEGTSNPNLYWYRQAAGRGLQLLFYSVGIGQISSEVPQNLSASRPQDRQFILSSKKLLLSDSGFYLCACDRTLNTEAFFGQGTRLTVV.

This rearrangement joins TRBV7-9 to TRBJ1-4; D call uncertain. Between the trimmed V and J ends, which lost 3 bases and 0 bases, there was a span of 11 bases. The CDR3 length is 16 residues. From germline, CDR1 is SEHNR and CDR2 FQNEAQ (reference sequence). The CDR3 DNA is TGTGCCAGCAGCTTTCCCCGGGGAACAACTAATGAAAAACTGTTTTTT. It translates to CASSFPRGTTNEKLFF.

Worth noting for this clone: This CDR3 is also generated by other DNA sequences in the sample. V usage is TRBV4-3 and J usage is TRBJ2-1; 9 positions match TRBD1. The CDR3 length is 16 residues. Looked up from germline, CDR1 is LGHNA and CDR2 is YSLEER. Trimming removed 0 bases from V and 3 bases from J; junction bases left unmatched: 3. In nucleotides, the CDR3 is TGCGCCAGCAGCCAAGAGGGACAGGGCAGCTACAATGAGCAGTTCTTC. The encoded protein is CASSQEGQGSYNEQFF.

This chain links TRBV4-3 with TRBJ2-1, with 7 bases fitting TRBD2. Trimming at V came to 0 bases and at J to 4 bases, leaving 12 bases not matched to a gene. Germline CDR1 and CDR2: LGHNA and YSLEER. The CDR3 extends over 18 amino acids. CDR3 amino acids: CASSQDGLAGAQYNEQFF. The CDR3 nucleotides are TGCGCCAGCAGCCAAGATGGGCTGGCGGGAGCCCAATACAATGAGCAGTTCTTC.

This chain joins TRBV28 and TRBJ1-5, with D unclear. The CDR3 contains 14 residues. V dropped 0 bases and J dropped 2 bases, with 5 bases sitting between them. The germline CDR1 and CDR2 sequences are MDHEN and SYDVKM. The DNA for the CDR3 is TGTGCCAGCAGTTTATGGCAGGGCAATCAGCCCCAGCATTTT. It codes for CASSLWQGNQPQHF.

The chain is built from TRBV18 and TRBJ2-1, with D uncertain. There are 12 residues in the CDR3. Looked up from germline, CDR1 is KGHSH and CDR2 is LQKENI. The V end lost 6 bases, the J end lost 7 bases, and 10 bases lay between the germline ends. DNA of the CDR3: TGTGCCAGCTCCCCTCCCGTAAATGAGCAGTTCTTC. As protein: CASSPPVNEQFF. The full variable domain, in which reference TRBV18 and TRBJ2-1 provide the parts outside the CDR3, is NAGVMQNPRHLVRRRGQEARLRCSPMKGHSHVYWYRQLPEEGLKFMVYLQKENIIDESGMPKERFSAEFPKEGPSILRIQQVVRGDSAAYFCASSPPVNEQFFGPGTRLTVL.

Note on this clone: One junction end does not reproduce the germline sequence, and a read error may be involved. The chain recombines TRBV7-7 with TRBJ2-7; D is unclear. CDR3 length: 13 amino acids. Germline loops: CDR1 SSHAT, CDR2 FNYEAQ (reference sequence). The CDR3 here is CASSLVDSGEQYF. CDR3 DNA sequence: TGTGCTAGCAGCTTAGTGGATTCCGGGGAGCAGTACTTC.

The CDR3 bases are TGTGCCAGCAGTGACATCGGGACAGGGGCTCTCGAGACCCAGTACTTC. Amino acids: CASSDIGTGALETQYF. The chain employs TRBV2 and TRBJ2-5, with 10 bases aligning to TRBD1. Germline-derived CDR1 and CDR2 are SNHLY and FYNNEI. CDR3 length: 16 amino acids. The V and J ends lost 3 bases and 5 bases, in that order; junction bases with no gene match: 9. Full variable domain (remainder filled in from reference TRBV2 and TRBJ2-5): EPEVTQTPSHQVTQMGQEVILRCVPISNHLYFYWYRQILGQKVEFLVSFYNNEISEKSEIFDDQFSVERPDGSNFTLKIRSTKLEDSAMYFCASSDIGTGALETQYFGPGTRLLVL.

The V gene is TRBV11-3, the J gene TRBJ1-1, with TRBD1 matching 7 bases. CDR1 SGHNT and CDR2 YENEEA come from the germline V gene. There are 15 residues in the CDR3. V gave up 3 bases and J gave up 1 base; unmatched junction bases: 5. CDR3 in amino acids: CASSFGDRANTEAFF. CDR3 bases: TGTGCCAGCAGCTTCGGCGACAGGGCGAACACTGAAGCTTTCTTT.

The chain combines TRBV27 with TRBJ2-5; 7 nucleotides match TRBD1. The CDR3 is 16 residues long. V gave up 4 bases and J gave up 2 bases; unmatched junction bases: 10. Germline V lookup: CDR1 MNHEY, CDR2 SMNVEV (reference sequence). As DNA, the CDR3 is TGTGCCAGCAGTTCGGAGATGGGGACAGAACAAGAGACCCAGTACTTC. Translation gives CASSSEMGTEQETQYF.

This clone was seen once. The rearrangement links TRBV7-2 to TRBJ2-5; TRBD2 might be the D (6 bases). Trimming removed 1 base at V and 5 bases at J, with 8 bases between. This CDR3 contains 13 residues. The germline gives CDR1 SGHTA, CDR2 FQGNSA. The CDR3 sequence is CASSLEEGETQYF. The CDR3 DNA sequence: TGTGCCAGCAGCTTAGAGGAGGGGGAGACCCAGTACTTC.

The chain carries TRBV5-6 and TRBJ2-3, with TRBD2 as a possible D gene (7 bases). In germline, CDR1 is SGHDT, CDR2 YYEEEE. This CDR3 comprises 15 residues. Between the trimmed V and J ends, which lost 5 bases and 2 bases, there was a span of 15 bases. CDR3 region: CASSSAGAYTDTQYF. DNA of the CDR3: TGTGCCAGCAGTTCCGCGGGGGCATACACAGATACGCAGTATTTT. The variable domain in full, completed from reference TRBV5-6 and TRBJ2-3, reads DAGVTQSPTHLIKTRGQQVTLRCSPKSGHDTVSWYQQALGQGPQFIFQYYEEEERQRGNFPDRFSGHQFPNYSSELNVNALLLGDSALYLCASSSAGAYTDTQYFGPGTRLTVL.

The chain is built from TRBV4-1 and TRBJ1-1; unclear D gene. The CDR3 spans 11 residues. Trimming took off 8 bases at V and 0 bases at J, with 4 bases between the two ends. Looked up from germline, CDR1 is MGHRA and CDR2 is YSYEKL. The CDR3 DNA follows: TGCGCCAGCGGAGTGAACACTGAAGCTTTCTTT. Translating gives CASGVNTEAFF.

In DNA, the CDR3 is TGTGCCAGCAGCTTAGATCTGGGGCAGACGTGGGACACTGAAGCTTTCTTT. Translating gives CASSLDLGQTWDTEAFF. The V and J genes are TRBV11-2 and TRBJ1-1; weak D call: TRBD1 (5 bases). Germline loops: CDR1 SGHAT, CDR2 FQNNGV. With 0 bases removed from V and 3 bases from J, the gap between germline ends came to 17 bases. This CDR3 is built from 17 residues.

The rearrangement uses TRBV7-9 and TRBJ2-7, with 9 bases lining up with TRBD2. With V trimmed by 4 bases and J by 6 bases, 1 base remained unmatched. This CDR3 has 12 amino acids. The germline CDR1 and CDR2 sequences are SEHNR and FQNEAQ (reference sequence). The CDR3 protein is CASSSLAGEQYF. The CDR3 DNA is TGTGCCAGCAGCTCACTAGCGGGCGAGCAGTACTTC.

The chain couples TRBV27 to TRBJ2-1, with 8 bases matching TRBD2. CDR3 size: 17 residues. V dropped 5 bases and J dropped 8; count of bases not matched to a gene: 17. Germline CDR1 and CDR2: MNHEY and SMNVEV (reference sequence). CDR3 region: CASSPLPTSGLRDEQFF. The CDR3 DNA follows: TGTGCCAGCAGTCCCCTTCCCACTAGCGGTTTGCGAGATGAGCAGTTCTTC.

CDR3 in DNA: TGTGCCAGCAGTTTGACTAGCGTGGCGGGCGAGCAGTACTTC. Translation: CASSLTSVAGEQYF. The chain combines TRBV27 with TRBJ2-7, with 8 bases aligning to TRBD2. The germline CDR1 and CDR2 sequences are MNHEY and SMNVEV (reference sequence). This CDR3 is built from 14 residues. The V gene end was trimmed by 3 bases and the J gene end by 6 bases; junction bases not matched to a gene: 7.

V gene TRBV5-1 combines with J gene TRBJ2-7; 8 bases agree with TRBD2. V shed 2 bases and J 2 bases; nucleotides not matched to a gene: 6. This CDR3 is 15 amino acids long. CDR1 SGHRS and CDR2 YFSETQ come from the germline V gene. The CDR3 nucleotides read TGCGCCAGCAGCTTAACCGGGACTAGTGCCTACGAGCAGTACTTC. It codes for CASSLTGTSAYEQYF.

The J gene is TRBJ1-2, the V gene TRBV14; D unresolved. Germline values: CDR1 SGHDN, CDR2 FVKESK. The CDR3 contains 13 residues. The V gene lost 1 base and the J gene lost 2 bases, with 5 bases spanning the gap. Here the CDR3 DNA reads TGTGCCAGCAGCCAAGGGGAGAACTATGGCTACACCTTC. Its translation: CASSQGENYGYTF.

The genes are TRBV2 and TRBJ2-3; 10 bases agree with TRBD1. The ends lost 4 bases at V and 6 bases at J; junction bases unmatched: 10. Germline assignment: CDR1 SNHLY and CDR2 FYNNEI. The CDR3 is 16 residues long. DNA for the CDR3: TGTGCCAGCAGTGTAACGTCGGGACAGGGGATCGATACGCAGTATTTT. It specifies CASSVTSGQGIDTQYF.

CDR3 region: CASSYPSRGVPGELFF. The CDR3 nucleotides are TGTGCCAGCAGCTATCCCTCCAGGGGGGTCCCCGGGGAGCTGTTTTTT. The rearrangement links TRBV7-9 to TRBJ2-2; D is perhaps TRBD1 (7 bases). Germline CDR1 and CDR2: SEHNR and FQNEAQ (reference sequence). The CDR3 totals 16 residues. The ends were cut back, 4 bases at V and 6 bases at J, with 18 bases in the middle.

Comments on this clone: Its ends do not fully match the called genes, so a read error is possible. The chain combines TRBV4-1 with TRBJ1-4; D is ambiguous. This CDR3 comprises 11 residues. The germline CDR1 and CDR2 sequences are MGHRA and YSYEKL. Here the CDR3 reads CASSQGTEMVF. DNA of the CDR3: TGCGCCAGCAGCCAGGGTACAGAGATGGTTTTT.

The chain has TRBV19 and TRBJ2-1; perhaps TRBD2 as D (6 bases). CDR3 length: 15 amino acids. From germline, CDR1 is LNHDA and CDR2 SQIVND (reference sequence). The V and J ends lost 4 bases and 0 bases respectively, with 10 bases between them. CDR3 residues: CASSTSASSYNEQFF. In DNA form, the CDR3 reads TGTGCCAGTAGTACTAGCGCGAGCTCCTACAATGAGCAGTTCTTC. Full variable domain (rest looked up from reference TRBV19 and TRBJ2-1): DGGITQSPKYLFRKEGQNVTLSCEQNLNHDAMYWYRQDPGQGLRLIYYSQIVNDFQKGDIAEGYSVSREKKESFPLTVTSAQKNPTAFYLCASSTSASSYNEQFFGPGTRLTVL.

The rearrangement uses TRBV6-1 and TRBJ2-1; 9 bases agree with TRBD2. This CDR3 comprises 16 residues. The V and J ends lost 0 bases and 2 bases, in that order; junction bases with no gene match: 2. Germline V gene sequence: CDR1 MNHNS, CDR2 SASEGT. CDR3 bases: TGTGCCAGCAGTGAAGCATCTAGCGGGGCCTACAATGAGCAGTTCTTC. Amino acid sequence: CASSEASSGAYNEQFF.